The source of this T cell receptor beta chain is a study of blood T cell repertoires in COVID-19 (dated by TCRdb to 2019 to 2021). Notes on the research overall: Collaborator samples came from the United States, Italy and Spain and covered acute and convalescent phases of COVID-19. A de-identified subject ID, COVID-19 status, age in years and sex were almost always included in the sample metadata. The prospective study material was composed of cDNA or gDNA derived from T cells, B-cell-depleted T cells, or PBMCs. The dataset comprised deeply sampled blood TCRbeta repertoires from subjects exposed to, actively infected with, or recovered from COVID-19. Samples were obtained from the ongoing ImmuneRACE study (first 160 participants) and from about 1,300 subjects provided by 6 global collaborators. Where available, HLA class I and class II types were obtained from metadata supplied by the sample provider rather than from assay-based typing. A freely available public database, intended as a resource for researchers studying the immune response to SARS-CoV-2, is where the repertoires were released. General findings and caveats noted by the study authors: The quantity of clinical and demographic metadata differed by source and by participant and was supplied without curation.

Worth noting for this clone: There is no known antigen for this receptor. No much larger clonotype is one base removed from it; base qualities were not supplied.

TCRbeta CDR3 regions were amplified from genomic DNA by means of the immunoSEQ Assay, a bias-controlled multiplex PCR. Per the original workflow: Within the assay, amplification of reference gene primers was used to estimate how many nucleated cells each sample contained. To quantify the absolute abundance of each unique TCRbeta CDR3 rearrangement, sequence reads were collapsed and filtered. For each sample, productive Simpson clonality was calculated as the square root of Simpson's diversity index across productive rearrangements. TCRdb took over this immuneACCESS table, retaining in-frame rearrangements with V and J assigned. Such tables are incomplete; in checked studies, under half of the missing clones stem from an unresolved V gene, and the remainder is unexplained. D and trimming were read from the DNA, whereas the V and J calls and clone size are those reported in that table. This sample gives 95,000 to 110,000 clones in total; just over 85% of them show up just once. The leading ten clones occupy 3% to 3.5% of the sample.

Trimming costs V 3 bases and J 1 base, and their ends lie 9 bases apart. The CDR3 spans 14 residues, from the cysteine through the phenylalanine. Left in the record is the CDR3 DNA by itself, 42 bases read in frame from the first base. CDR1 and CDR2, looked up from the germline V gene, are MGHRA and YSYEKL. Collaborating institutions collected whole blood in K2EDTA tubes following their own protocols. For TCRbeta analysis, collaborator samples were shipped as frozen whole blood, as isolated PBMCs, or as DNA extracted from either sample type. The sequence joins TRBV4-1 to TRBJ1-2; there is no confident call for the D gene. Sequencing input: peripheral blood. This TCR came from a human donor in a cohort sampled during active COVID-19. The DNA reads TGCGCCAGCAGCCACCCTAGAGATAACTATGGCTACACCTTC. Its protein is CASSHPRDNYGYTF.